A single sample is the source of the 16 T cell receptor beta chains below, sequenced in a study of identifying expanded T cells in peripheral blood. Profiled with immunoSEQ multiplex PCR; TCRdb holds only in-frame clones, not every one. The sample holds 95,000 to 100,000 clones, 87% seen once. What was sequenced was blood. These receptors all stem from a person between 18 and 70 years old in good health.

The chain is built from TRBV2 and TRBJ2-4; TRBD1 aligns across 7 bases. The CDR3 covers 15 residues. Per germline, CDR1 SNHLY and CDR2 FYNNEI. Trimming at V came to 6 bases and at J to 9 bases, leaving 14 bases not matched to a gene. The CDR3 reads CASRTLTGSLIIQYF. DNA of the CDR3: TGTGCCAGCAGAACACTGACAGGGAGTTTGATCATTCAGTACTTC.

The chain couples TRBV7-6 to TRBJ2-2; D call uncertain. The V and J ends lost 5 bases and 5 bases respectively, with 9 bases between them. Germline V gene lookup returns CDR1 SGHVS and CDR2 FNYEAQ. The CDR3 consists of 13 residues. CDR3 sequence (DNA): TGTGCCAGCAGCAGAGTGAATACCGGGGAGCTGTTTTTT. Protein: CASSRVNTGELFF.

The V gene is TRBV5-1, the J gene TRBJ2-3; possibly TRBD2 for D (6 bases). Germline CDR1 reads SGHRS; CDR2 reads YFSETQ. The CDR3 length is 16 residues. V dropped 0 bases and J dropped 1 base, with 12 bases sitting between them. The CDR3: CASSLALEGGTDTQYF. CDR3 nucleotides: TGCGCCAGCAGCTTGGCCTTGGAGGGTGGCACAGATACGCAGTATTTT.

The chain uses TRBV2 and TRBJ1-2, with D possibly being TRBD1 (6 bases). Germline V gene data show CDR1 as SNHLY and CDR2 as FYNNEI. The CDR3 extends over 14 amino acids. The germline V and J ends were trimmed by 2 bases and 8 bases, with 15 bases remaining between them. The CDR3 DNA reads as TGTGCCAGCAGTGAAACAGGGACCAACATGGGCTACACCTTC. Residues: CASSETGTNMGYTF.

This chain connects TRBV7-2 to TRBJ1-4; possibly TRBD1 for D (5 bases). The germline CDR1 and CDR2 sequences are SGHTA and FQGNSA. The CDR3 covers 15 residues. V lost 6 bases, J lost 0 bases, and 11 bases lay in between. The CDR3 DNA follows: TGTGCCAGCAGTTTTGGGGGGGCAACTAATGAAAAACTGTTTTTT. Translation: CASSFGGATNEKLFF.

The chain employs TRBV30 and TRBJ2-7, with 9 bases lining up with TRBD1. Trimming at V came to 0 bases and at J to 6 bases, leaving 9 bases not matched to a gene. This CDR3 has 15 residues. The germline V gene encodes CDR1 GTSNPN and CDR2 SVGIG (reference sequence). The CDR3 spells CAWSVPGQGSGEQYF. In nucleotides, the CDR3 is TGTGCCTGGAGTGTCCCGGGACAGGGTTCGGGCGAGCAGTACTTC.

The rearrangement joins TRBV7-2 to TRBJ2-3; D tentatively fits TRBD1 or TRBD2 (5 bases each). This CDR3 region has 17 residues. Trimming shortened V by 3 bases and J by 2 bases, and 18 bases separated the two germline ends. Germline V CDR1 and CDR2: SGHTA, FQGNSA. CDR3 loop: CASSFSKGSRDTDTQYF. CDR3 in DNA: TGTGCCAGCAGCTTTTCTAAGGGGAGCAGAGACACAGATACGCAGTATTTT.

This clone was recorded a few times. V and J are TRBV21-1 and TRBJ2-6; whether TRBD2, the table's D call, matches the DNA was not checked. TRBV21-1 is labeled a pseudogene. The CDR3 is 20 amino acids. The CDR3 DNA reads as TGTGCCAGCAGCAAAGATTGCCGGGGTAGAAGGACGTCTGGGGCCAACGTCCTGACTTTC. Its translation: CASSKDCRGRRTSGANVLTF.

In nucleotides, the CDR3 is TGTGCCAGCAGCGAAAACGAACCATATGGCAATTCACCCCTCCACTTT. It translates to CASSENEPYGNSPLHF. This sequence joins TRBV14 and TRBJ1-6; D not resolved. Per germline, CDR1 SGHDN and CDR2 FVKESK. V lost 5 bases and J 7 bases, leaving 18 bases between the germline ends. The CDR3 is 16 residues long.

V usage is TRBV11-3 and J usage is TRBJ2-3, with a tentative D call TRBD2 (7 bases). The CDR3 totals 15 residues. CDR1 and CDR2 (germline): SGHNT, YENEEA. Trimming took off 5 bases at V and 6 bases at J, with 18 bases between the two ends. This CDR3 is CASSPSGLRGDTQYF. CDR3 coding DNA: TGTGCCAGCAGCCCTTCGGGACTAAGGGGGGATACGCAGTATTTT.

This clone was counted between two and nine times. The gene calls are TRBV6-1 and TRBJ2-3; weak D call: TRBD1 (5 bases). Germline V gene sequence: CDR1 MNHNS, CDR2 SASEGT. This CDR3 region has 14 residues. V was clipped by 7 bases and J by 2 bases, with 13 bases between them. The CDR3 nucleotides are TGTGCCAGCACGTCGGATGGGGCCACAGATACGCAGTATTTT. Protein product: CASTSDGATDTQYF.

This clone was counted a single time. The chain is built from TRBV6-6 and TRBJ1-5; D is perhaps TRBD1 (5 bases). The germline CDR1 and CDR2 sequences are MNHNY and SVGAGI (reference sequence). The V end lost 6 bases, the J end lost 5 bases, and 20 bases lay between the germline ends. The CDR3 is 16 amino acids. This chain's CDR3 is CASSPPESGRDQPQHF. In DNA form, the CDR3 reads TGTGCCAGCAGCCCCCCGGAGTCAGGGAGAGATCAGCCCCAGCATTTT.

This clone was found once. The V and J genes are TRBV13 and TRBJ2-7; the D is unclear. Trimming left V 5 bases short and J 2 bases short, with 10 bases between. This CDR3 spans 13 amino acids. Germline assignment: CDR1 PRHDT and CDR2 FYEKMQ (reference sequence). CDR3 residues: CASSPQRAYEQYF. The CDR3 bases are TGTGCCAGCAGCCCCCAACGGGCCTACGAGCAGTACTTC.

The genes are TRBV28 and TRBJ2-2; 9 nucleotides agree with TRBD1. CDR3 length: 17 amino acids. Trimming took 2 bases from V and 6 from J; bases not matched to a gene: 10. Germline-derived CDR1 and CDR2 are MDHEN and SYDVKM. CDR3 in DNA: TGTGCCAGCAGTTTAAGGGGGACAGGGAAATTCGCCGGGGAGCTGTTTTTT. Protein: CASSLRGTGKFAGELFF. Supplemented by reference TRBV28 and TRBJ2-2, the full variable domain reads DVKVTQSSRYLVKRTGEKVFLECVQDMDHENMFWYRQDPGLGLRLIYFSYDVKMKEKGDIPEGYSVSREKKERFSLILESASTNQTSMYLCASSLRGTGKFAGELFFGEGSRLTVL.

This chain connects TRBV2 to TRBJ1-1, with TRBD1 matching over 10 bases. J was trimmed by 2 bases and V by 6 bases; bases with no gene match: 6. The length of the CDR3 is 15 residues. Germline V gives CDR1 SNHLY, CDR2 FYNNEI. The CDR3 loop is CASRKMTGGNTEAFF. The CDR3 DNA sequence: TGTGCCAGCAGGAAAATGACAGGGGGCAACACTGAAGCTTTCTTT.

This rearrangement joins TRBV11-3 to TRBJ2-5; 11 nucleotides align to TRBD2. V was pared by 5 bases and J by 1 base, with 15 bases of the junction left unmatched. The germline CDR1 and CDR2 sequences are SGHNT and YENEEA. The CDR3 runs 19 residues. CDR3: CASSLHDIAGGARQETQYF. Here the CDR3 DNA reads TGTGCCAGCAGCCTCCACGATATAGCGGGGGGGGCCCGCCAAGAGACCCAGTACTTC.